The entry below describes one T cell receptor (beta chain). Its target is not known. The sample is drawn from a study of T cell responses to AZD1222 COVID-19 vaccine. Study details: The analysis combined second doses at about 4 or about 12 weeks.

Some clones are missing from TCRdb's copy, which holds only in-frame ones; the method was immunoSEQ multiplex PCR. The top ten hold under 2.5% of the sample, which has about 150,000 clones, approximately 88% seen once. Study-wide points: Clonal diversity was possibly underestimated, and the donors were mostly white British, with more females. Across spike, vaccine-associated CD4 TCRs were found, dominant at 160-218 and 743-854.

Germline V lookup: CDR1 SGHTA, CDR2 FQGNSA. This CDR3 is built from 15 residues. V was trimmed by 5 bases and J by 4 bases, leaving 14 bases between them. This chain links TRBV7-2 with TRBJ1-4; D is perhaps TRBD1 (6 bases). The material sequenced was peripheral blood, taken on day 0 of AZD1222 vaccination. The receptor's source is an adult in good health. Here the CDR3 DNA reads TGTGCCAGCAGCCTGTCACAGGGCAATAATGAAAAACTGTTTTTT. Its translation: CASSLSQGNNEKLFF.